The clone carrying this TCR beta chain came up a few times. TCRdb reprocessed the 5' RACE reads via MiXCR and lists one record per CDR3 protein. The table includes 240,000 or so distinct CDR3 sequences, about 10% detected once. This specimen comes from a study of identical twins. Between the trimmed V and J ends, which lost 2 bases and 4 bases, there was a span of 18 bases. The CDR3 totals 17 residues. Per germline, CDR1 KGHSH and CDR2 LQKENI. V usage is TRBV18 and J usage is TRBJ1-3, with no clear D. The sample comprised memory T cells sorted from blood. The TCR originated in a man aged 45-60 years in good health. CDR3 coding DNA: TGTGCCAGCTCACCAATTTACGGAGCCACGGGGGGAAACACCATATATTTT. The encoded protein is CASSPIYGATGGNTIYF.